The 17 T cell receptor beta chains presented below share a single source sample, sequenced in a study of cytomegalovirus exposure and HLA in healthy donors. TCRdb's table, derived via immunoSEQ multiplex PCR, lists solely in-frame clones and lacks some. This table holds approximately 88,000 clones, about 96% found once. The material sequenced was PBMCs. The receptor set was obtained from a woman aged 18-30 years in good health and CMV-seronegative.

As for this clone: Other nucleotide sequences from this sample produce the same CDR3. The J gene is TRBJ2-7, the V gene TRBV5-4; 7 positions agree with TRBD2. The V gene's germline CDR1 is SGHNT and CDR2 YYREEE (reference sequence). The CDR3 covers 15 residues. The junction had 4 bases not matched to a gene; V was cut back by 1 base and J by 0 bases. CDR3: CASSLWGGSSYEQYF. The CDR3 DNA is TGTGCCAGCAGCTTGTGGGGCGGGAGCTCCTACGAGCAGTACTTC.

This chain links TRBV29-1 with TRBJ1-1, with D tentatively TRBD1 (6 bases). Germline CDR1 reads SQVTM; CDR2 reads ANQGSEA. V was pared by 3 bases and J by 1 base, with 9 bases between. The CDR3 extends over 13 amino acids. The CDR3 region has the DNA TGCAGCGTTGATGTAGGGGGGAACACTGAAGCTTTCTTT. Encoded protein: CSVDVGGNTEAFF.

The chain combines TRBV6-5 with TRBJ2-1; D unclear. The CDR3 spans 14 residues. Germline loops: CDR1 MNHEY, CDR2 SVGAGI. The V end was cut by 10 bases, the J end by 2 bases, with 15 bases between. The CDR3: CATFASAPYNEQFF. The CDR3 DNA sequence: TGTGCCACTTTCGCGTCAGCGCCCTACAATGAGCAGTTCTTC.

The rearrangement links TRBV10-3 to TRBJ2-3, with D perhaps TRBD2 (7 bases). The V gene lost 6 bases and the J gene lost 3 bases, with 16 bases spanning the gap. The germline gives CDR1 ENHRY, CDR2 SYGVKD. This CDR3 has 15 amino acids. CDR3 nucleotide sequence: TGTGCCATCAGGGATTTTCGGGGGGCGACAGATACGCAGTATTTT. Its translation: CAIRDFRGATDTQYF.

V and J are TRBV11-2 and TRBJ2-1; D unclear. Germline V CDR1 and CDR2: SGHAT, FQNNGV. This CDR3 is 13 amino acids long. V was cut by 2 bases and J by 6 bases, with 8 bases left in between. The CDR3: CASSLSSANEQFF. CDR3 coding DNA: TGTGCCAGCAGCTTAAGTAGTGCCAATGAGCAGTTCTTC.

The chain is built from TRBV19 and TRBJ1-5; D uncertain. This CDR3 has 13 residues. Germline CDR1 LNHDA, CDR2 SQIVND (reference sequence). V was pared by 10 bases and J by 5 bases, with 15 bases between. The CDR3 DNA is TGTGCCACCTCACTAGGGCCAGATCAGCCCCAGCATTTT. Encoded protein: CATSLGPDQPQHF. Using reference TRBV19 and TRBJ1-5 for the parts outside the CDR3, the full variable domain is DGGITQSPKYLFRKEGQNVTLSCEQNLNHDAMYWYRQDPGQGLRLIYYSQIVNDFQKGDIAEGYSVSREKKESFPLTVTSAQKNPTAFYLCATSLGPDQPQHFGDGTRLSIL.

The chain uses TRBV18 and TRBJ1-6, with D perhaps matching TRBD1 (5 bases). V lost 2 bases, J lost 6 bases, and 17 bases lay in between. From germline, CDR1 is KGHSH and CDR2 LQKENI. This CDR3 has 17 amino acids. The CDR3 region is CASSPNESWQGNSPLHF. CDR3 in DNA: TGTGCCAGCTCACCAAACGAGTCTTGGCAGGGTAATTCACCCCTCCACTTT.

The chain carries TRBV7-8 and TRBJ1-3, with 9 bases fitting TRBD1. Germline lookup yields CDR1 SGHVS and CDR2 FQNEAQ. V trimming: 1 base; J trimming: 7 bases; junction bases outside the gene matches: 11. The CDR3 has 17 amino acids. This chain's CDR3 is CASSLVGDRALVNTIYF. CDR3 bases: TGTGCCAGCAGCTTAGTAGGGGACAGGGCTCTCGTTAACACCATATATTTT.

The chain is built from TRBV10-3 and TRBJ2-3, with 13 bases lining up with TRBD2. The germline gives CDR1 ENHRY, CDR2 SYGVKD. This CDR3 spans 16 amino acids. V trimming: 2 bases; J trimming: 6 bases; junction bases outside the gene matches: 5. The DNA of the CDR3 is TGTGCCATCAGTGAGGGACTAGCGGGAGTCGGGGATACGCAGTATTTT. Its translation is CAISEGLAGVGDTQYF.

The genes are TRBV29-1 and TRBJ2-2; D call uncertain. CDR1 is SQVTM and CDR2 is ANQGSEA in the germline V gene. Trimming pared 3 bases from V and 4 bases from J, leaving 3 bases between. The CDR3 has 11 amino acids. CDR3 nucleotides: TGCAGCGTTGACGGCACCGGGGAGCTGTTTTTT. It codes for CSVDGTGELFF.

CDR3 loop: CASSFSGTAEAFF. The CDR3 DNA is TGTGCCAGCAGTTTTTCCGGGACAGCCGAAGCTTTCTTT. The genes are TRBV28 and TRBJ1-1, with TRBD1 matching 7 bases. CDR1 is MDHEN and CDR2 is SYDVKM in the germline V gene. The CDR3 is made up of 13 amino acids. The V gene end was trimmed by 3 bases and the J gene end by 8 bases; junction bases not matched to a gene: 6. Full variable domain (outside the CDR3, taken from reference TRBV28 and TRBJ1-1): DVKVTQSSRYLVKRTGEKVFLECVQDMDHENMFWYRQDPGLGLRLIYFSYDVKMKEKGDIPEGYSVSREKKERFSLILESASTNQTSMYLCASSFSGTAEAFFGQGTRLTVV.

This chain uses TRBV5-1 with TRBJ1-3; D is possibly TRBD1 (5 bases). CDR1 is SGHRS and CDR2 is YFSETQ in the germline V gene. Trimming took off 0 bases at V and 4 bases at J, with 14 bases between the two ends. The CDR3 runs 16 residues. For the CDR3, the DNA is TGCGCCAGCAGCTTGGGGTTTGGGGCAACAGGAAACACCATATATTTT. Amino acid sequence: CASSLGFGATGNTIYF.

This chain joins TRBV5-1 and TRBJ1-2; D is possibly TRBD1 (5 bases). CDR3 length: 12 amino acids. Deletions cut 4 bases from V and 5 bases from J, with 9 bases between. Germline-derived CDR1 and CDR2 are SGHRS and YFSETQ. In DNA form, the CDR3 reads TGCGCCAGCAGCCTAGACAGATATGGCTACACCTTC. Protein product: CASSLDRYGYTF.

In DNA form, the CDR3 reads TGTGCCAGCAGTTACAGGCCTGGCAGGGTTATGACTGAAGCTTTCTTT. This encodes CASSYRPGRVMTEAFF. The gene calls are TRBV6-5 and TRBJ1-1, with D tentatively TRBD1 (5 bases). The CDR3 sequence is 16 residues long. Germline V gene sequence: CDR1 MNHEY, CDR2 SVGAGI. V was trimmed by 2 bases and J by 5 bases, leaving 18 bases between them.

The chain has TRBV28 and TRBJ2-7; D gene ambiguous. The ends were cut back, 3 bases at V and 7 bases at J, with 13 bases in the middle. This CDR3 contains 13 residues. Germline V gene lookup returns CDR1 MDHEN and CDR2 SYDVKM. CDR3 bases: TGTGCCAGCAGTTTTGGCCCGAACGGGGAGCAGTACTTC. Residues: CASSFGPNGEQYF.

This sequence joins TRBV18 and TRBJ2-1; 13 bases are a match to TRBD2. The CDR3 length is 15 residues. With V trimmed by 5 bases and J by 9 bases, 7 bases remained unmatched. Germline CDR1 is KGHSH and CDR2 is LQKENI. CDR3 sequence: CASSTGTSGTSEQFF. As DNA, the CDR3 is TGTGCCAGCTCAACCGGGACTAGCGGGACCAGTGAGCAGTTCTTC.

V is TRBV7-9 and J is TRBJ1-5; D uncertain. The CDR3 is 15 amino acids. Germline V gene lookup returns CDR1 SEHNR and CDR2 FQNEAQ (reference sequence). Trimming took 1 base from V and 5 from J, leaving 12 bases between them. CDR3 DNA: TGTGCCAGCAGCTTAGGGTGGCACCAAGATCAGCCCCAGCATTTT. This codes for CASSLGWHQDQPQHF.